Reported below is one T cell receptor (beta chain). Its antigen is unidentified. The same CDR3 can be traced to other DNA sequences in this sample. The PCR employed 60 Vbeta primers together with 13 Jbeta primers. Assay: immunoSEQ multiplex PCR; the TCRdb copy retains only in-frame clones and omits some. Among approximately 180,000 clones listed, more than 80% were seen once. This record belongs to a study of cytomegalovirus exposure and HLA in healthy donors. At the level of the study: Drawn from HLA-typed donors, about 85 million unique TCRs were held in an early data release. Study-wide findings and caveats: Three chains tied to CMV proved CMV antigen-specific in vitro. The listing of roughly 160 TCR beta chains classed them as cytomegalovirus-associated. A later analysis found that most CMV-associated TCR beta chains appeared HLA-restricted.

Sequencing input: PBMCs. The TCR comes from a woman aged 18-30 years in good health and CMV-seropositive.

The CDR3 bases are TGTGCCAGCAGTTTAAGTAGATCCTCCTACGAGCAGTACTTC. Translated, it gives CASSLSRSSYEQYF. V is TRBV27 and J is TRBJ2-7, with D uncertain. V was shortened by 2 bases and J by 0 bases, with 8 bases between the two germline ends. The CDR3 has 14 amino acids. Per the germline V gene, CDR1 is MNHEY and CDR2 is SMNVEV (reference sequence).